The clone carrying this TCR beta chain came up a few times. The antigen is unknown. A much larger clone lies one base from this, so it may be a read error. Noted time point: newly diagnosed GD, antithyroid drugs for less than 3 months. PBMCs were the source of the RNA used for TCR sequencing. Under American Thyroid Association guidelines, Graves' disease was diagnosed. Approximately 10 milliliters of peripheral blood went into EDTA tubes. Building the TCR beta libraries relied on iRepertoire HTBI primers, and CDR3 regions underwent Arm-PCR. TCRdb re-called the multiplex PCR reads with MiXCR, one entry per CDR3 protein. The sample has approximately 210,000 distinct CDR3 sequences; approximately 20% are singletons. The source of the sample is a study of regulatory T cells in long-lasting Graves disease. Whole-study findings and limits: Tissue studied was limited to peripheral blood, excluding thyroid tissue.

Trimming took 5 bases from V and 7 from J, leaving 12 bases between them. Germline CDR1 MNHEY, CDR2 SMNVEV (reference sequence). CDR3 length: 13 residues. Sample: peripheral blood mononuclear cells (PBMCs), taken at new diagnosis, from a patient treated with antithyroid drugs. This receptor was identified in a female donor with Graves disease. The chain carries TRBV27 and TRBJ1-5; D is undetermined. The CDR3 spells CASSPETEQPQHF. The CDR3, as DNA: TGTGCCAGCAGTCCAGAAACGGAGCAGCCCCAGCATTTT.